Shown below are 10 T cell receptor beta chains from a single sample sequenced in a study of blood T cell repertoires in COVID-19. Data came from immunoSEQ multiplex PCR; TCRdb stores just in-frame clones and leaves some out. The data show 120,000 to 150,000 clones, with almost 85% seen just once and roughly 15% held by the top ten. Source material: peripheral blood. The receptors here all came from a human donor with acute or convalescent COVID-19. The donor label of this sample is uncertain.

V and J are TRBV6-2 or TRBV6-3 and TRBJ2-7; D is uncertain. The CDR3 loop spans 12 amino acids. Germline values: CDR1 MNHEY, CDR2 SVGEGT. Between the trimmed V and J ends, which lost 6 bases and 3 bases, there was a span of 9 bases. CDR3 region: CASSSPLYEQYF. CDR3 nucleotides: TGTGCCAGCAGCTCCCCCCTCTACGAGCAGTACTTC.

This clone appeared a single time. The chain couples TRBV19 to TRBJ1-2, with unresolved D. The germline CDR1 and CDR2 sequences are LNHDA and SQIVND (reference sequence). This CDR3 is built from 15 residues. V gave up 4 bases and J gave up 7 bases, with 19 bases separating them. Here the CDR3 DNA reads TGTGCCAGTAGTACGGACCCTTGGTCCGGAGGTGGCTACACCTTC. This gives the protein CASSTDPWSGGGYTF.

This clone was recorded once. The chain couples TRBV2 to TRBJ2-3, with 8 bases fitting TRBD2. The CDR3 length is 11 residues. Losses at the gene ends were 8 bases for V and 10 bases for J; bases not matched to a gene: 5. From germline, CDR1 is SNHLY and CDR2 FYNNEI. CDR3 loop: CASVIAGPQYF. In DNA form, the CDR3 reads TGTGCCAGCGTTATAGCGGGGCCGCAGTATTTT.

This clone was detected only a few times. The chain couples TRBV2 to TRBJ1-1, with D maybe TRBD1 (6 bases). The CDR3 is 14 amino acids. The germline gives CDR1 SNHLY, CDR2 FYNNEI. V lost 4 bases, J lost 6 bases, and 15 bases lay in between. The CDR3 protein is CASSARGGLAEAFF. CDR3 nucleotide sequence: TGTGCCAGCAGTGCGAGGGGGGGCTTGGCTGAAGCTTTCTTT. Full variable domain (remainder filled in from reference TRBV2 and TRBJ1-1): EPEVTQTPSHQVTQMGQEVILRCVPISNHLYFYWYRQILGQKVEFLVSFYNNEISEKSEIFDDQFSVERPDGSNFTLKIRSTKLEDSAMYFCASSARGGLAEAFFGQGTRLTVV.

This clone came up once. The chain combines TRBV5-1 with TRBJ2-1; no clear D. This CDR3 is built from 15 residues. The V gene lost 2 bases and the J gene lost 1 base, with 10 bases spanning the gap. Per the germline V gene, CDR1 is SGHRS and CDR2 is YFSETQ. The CDR3 DNA sequence: TGCGCCAGCAGCTTACAACAGCCGTCCTACAATGAGCAGTTCTTC. It specifies CASSLQQPSYNEQFF.

This chain connects TRBV5-1 to TRBJ2-3, with TRBD1 matching 7 bases. Trimming took 8 bases from V and 0 from J; bases not matched to a gene: 3. This CDR3 contains 13 residues. Germline CDR1 SGHRS, CDR2 YFSETQ. CDR3 in amino acids: CASGTASTDTQYF. CDR3 sequence (DNA): TGCGCCAGTGGGACAGCTAGCACAGATACGCAGTATTTT.

This rearrangement joins TRBV27 to TRBJ2-1; unclear D gene. V was clipped by 0 bases and J by 2 bases, with 8 bases between them. In germline, CDR1 is MNHEY, CDR2 SMNVEV (reference sequence). The CDR3 is 15 amino acids. The CDR3: CASSLSPGPYNEQFF. The CDR3 DNA is TGTGCCAGCAGTTTATCGCCGGGTCCCTACAATGAGCAGTTCTTC.

This chain joins TRBV6-5 and TRBJ2-5; 8 bases align to TRBD1. V was clipped by 1 base and J by 4 bases; unmatched bases: 5. Looked up from germline, CDR1 is MNHEY and CDR2 is SVGAGI. The CDR3 is 15 amino acids. DNA of the CDR3: TGTGCCAGCAGTTACTATACAGGGGGAGGAGAGACCCAGTACTTC. This sequence encodes CASSYYTGGGETQYF.

The gene calls are TRBV7-2 and TRBJ1-6; TRBD1 agrees at 7 bases. CDR1 SGHTA and CDR2 FQGNSA come from the germline V gene. J lost 3 bases, V lost 1 base, and 3 bases had no gene match. The CDR3 has 16 amino acids. The CDR3 protein is CASSLVSGGYNSPLHF. The DNA of the CDR3 is TGTGCCAGCAGCTTAGTATCAGGGGGCTATAATTCACCCCTCCACTTT.

This chain links TRBV19 with TRBJ1-2, with 8 bases aligning to TRBD1. This CDR3 has 15 amino acids. CDR1 and CDR2 from the germline V gene are LNHDA and SQIVND (reference sequence). Germline trimming cut 3 bases from V and 4 bases from J; bases unmatched to any gene: 7. Written as DNA, the CDR3 is TGTGCCAGTAGTATGGGACAGGTACTTATCTATGGCTACACCTTC. It encodes CASSMGQVLIYGYTF.